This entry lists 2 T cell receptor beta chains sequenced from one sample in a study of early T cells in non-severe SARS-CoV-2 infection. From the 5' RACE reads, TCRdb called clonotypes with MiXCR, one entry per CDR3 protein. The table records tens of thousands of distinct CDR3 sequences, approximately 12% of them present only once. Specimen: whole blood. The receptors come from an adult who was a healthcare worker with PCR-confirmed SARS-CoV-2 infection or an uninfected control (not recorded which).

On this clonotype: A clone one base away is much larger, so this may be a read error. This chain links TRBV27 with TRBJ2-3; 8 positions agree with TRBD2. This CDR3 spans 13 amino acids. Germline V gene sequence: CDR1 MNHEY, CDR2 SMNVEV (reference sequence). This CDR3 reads CTSSLSRGGTQYF. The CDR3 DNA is TGTACCAGCAGTTTATCCCGGGGGGGTACGCAGTATTTT.

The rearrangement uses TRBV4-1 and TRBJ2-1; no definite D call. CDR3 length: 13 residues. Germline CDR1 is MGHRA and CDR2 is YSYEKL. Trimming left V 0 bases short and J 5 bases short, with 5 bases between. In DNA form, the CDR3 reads TGCGCCAGCAGCCAAGATAGCAACAATGAGCAGTTCTTC. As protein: CASSQDSNNEQFF.